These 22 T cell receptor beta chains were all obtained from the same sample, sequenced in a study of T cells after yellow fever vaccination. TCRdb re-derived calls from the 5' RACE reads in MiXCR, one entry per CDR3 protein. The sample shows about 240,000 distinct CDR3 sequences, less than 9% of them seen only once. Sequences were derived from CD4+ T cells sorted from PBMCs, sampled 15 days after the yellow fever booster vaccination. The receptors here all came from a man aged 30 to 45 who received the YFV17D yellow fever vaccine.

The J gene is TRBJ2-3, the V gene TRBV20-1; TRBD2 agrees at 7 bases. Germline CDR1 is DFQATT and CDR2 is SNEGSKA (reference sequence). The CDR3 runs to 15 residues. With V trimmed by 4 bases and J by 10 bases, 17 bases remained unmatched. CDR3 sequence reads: CSAKRAGAKLDAQYF. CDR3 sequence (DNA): TGCAGTGCTAAGCGGGCGGGAGCAAAATTGGATGCGCAGTATTTT.

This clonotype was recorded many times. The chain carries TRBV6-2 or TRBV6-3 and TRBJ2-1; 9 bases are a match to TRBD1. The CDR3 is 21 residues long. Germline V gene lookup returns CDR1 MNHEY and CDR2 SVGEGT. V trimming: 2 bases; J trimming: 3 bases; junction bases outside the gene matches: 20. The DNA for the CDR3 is TGTGCCAGCAGTTACGGGCCGGACAGGGGCGTCCTGCGGAATTACTACAATGAGCAGTTCTTC. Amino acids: CASSYGPDRGVLRNYYNEQFF.

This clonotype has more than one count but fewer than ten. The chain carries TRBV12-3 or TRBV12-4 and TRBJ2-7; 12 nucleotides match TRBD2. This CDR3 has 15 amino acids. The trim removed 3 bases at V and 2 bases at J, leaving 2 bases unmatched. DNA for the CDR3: TGTGCCAGCAGTTTGACTAGCGGGAGAACCTACGAGCAGTACTTC. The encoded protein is CASSLTSGRTYEQYF.

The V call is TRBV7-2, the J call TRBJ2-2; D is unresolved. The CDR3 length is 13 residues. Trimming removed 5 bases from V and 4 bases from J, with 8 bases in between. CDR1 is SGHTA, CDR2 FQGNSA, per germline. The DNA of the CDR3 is TGTGCCAGCAGCCCAATCGGCACCGGGGAGCTGTTTTTT. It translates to CASSPIGTGELFF.

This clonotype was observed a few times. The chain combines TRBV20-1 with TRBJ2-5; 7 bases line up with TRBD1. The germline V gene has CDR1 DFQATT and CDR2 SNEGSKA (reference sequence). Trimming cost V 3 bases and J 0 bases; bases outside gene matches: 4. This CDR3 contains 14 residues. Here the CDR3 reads CSASQTGYQETQYF. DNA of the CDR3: TGCAGTGCTAGCCAGACAGGGTACCAAGAGACCCAGTACTTC.

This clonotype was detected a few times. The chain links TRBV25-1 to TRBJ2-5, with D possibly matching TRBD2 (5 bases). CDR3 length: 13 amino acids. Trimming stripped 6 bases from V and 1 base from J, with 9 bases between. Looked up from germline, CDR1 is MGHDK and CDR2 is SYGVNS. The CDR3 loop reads CASSRLFQETQYF. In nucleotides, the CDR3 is TGTGCCAGCAGCAGACTATTCCAAGAGACCCAGTACTTC.

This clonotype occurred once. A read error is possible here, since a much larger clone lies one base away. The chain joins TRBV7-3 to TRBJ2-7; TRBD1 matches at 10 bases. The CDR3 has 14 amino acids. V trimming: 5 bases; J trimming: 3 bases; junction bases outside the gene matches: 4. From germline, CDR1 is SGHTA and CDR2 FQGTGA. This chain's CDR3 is CASSRGTGDYEQYF. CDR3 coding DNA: TGTGCCAGCAGCCGCGGGACAGGGGACTACGAGCAGTACTTC.

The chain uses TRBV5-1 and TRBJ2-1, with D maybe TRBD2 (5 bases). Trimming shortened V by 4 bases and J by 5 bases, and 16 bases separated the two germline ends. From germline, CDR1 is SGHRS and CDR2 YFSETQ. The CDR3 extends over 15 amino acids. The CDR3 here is CASSGVLGGNNEQFF. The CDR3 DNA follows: TGCGCCAGCAGCGGGGTATTAGGAGGCAACAATGAGCAGTTCTTC.

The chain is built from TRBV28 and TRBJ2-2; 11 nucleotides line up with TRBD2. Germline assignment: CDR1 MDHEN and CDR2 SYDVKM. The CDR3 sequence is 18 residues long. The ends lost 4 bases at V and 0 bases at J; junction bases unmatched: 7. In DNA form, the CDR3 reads TGTGCCAGCAGTTCAGCTCTAGCGGGAGGCTCGAACACCGGGGAGCTGTTTTTT. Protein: CASSSALAGGSNTGELFF.

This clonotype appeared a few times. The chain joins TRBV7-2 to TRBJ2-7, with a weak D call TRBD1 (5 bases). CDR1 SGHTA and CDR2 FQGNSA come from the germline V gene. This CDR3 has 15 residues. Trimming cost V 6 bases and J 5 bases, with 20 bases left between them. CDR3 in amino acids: CASRWEKGFRNEQYF. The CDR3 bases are TGTGCCAGCAGATGGGAAAAGGGGTTCCGGAACGAGCAGTACTTC.

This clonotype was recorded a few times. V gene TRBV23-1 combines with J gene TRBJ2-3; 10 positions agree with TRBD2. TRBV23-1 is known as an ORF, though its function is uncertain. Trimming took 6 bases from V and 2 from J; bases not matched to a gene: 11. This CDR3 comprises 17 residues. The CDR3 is CASSQGSGRAFTDTQYF. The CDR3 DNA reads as TGCGCCAGCAGCCAAGGGAGCGGGAGGGCCTTCACAGATACGCAGTATTTT.

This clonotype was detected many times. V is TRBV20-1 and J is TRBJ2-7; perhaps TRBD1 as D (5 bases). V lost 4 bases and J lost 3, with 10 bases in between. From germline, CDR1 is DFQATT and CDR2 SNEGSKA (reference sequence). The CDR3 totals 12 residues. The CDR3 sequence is CSATIRGYEQYF. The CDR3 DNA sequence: TGCAGTGCTACCATTAGGGGCTACGAGCAGTACTTC.

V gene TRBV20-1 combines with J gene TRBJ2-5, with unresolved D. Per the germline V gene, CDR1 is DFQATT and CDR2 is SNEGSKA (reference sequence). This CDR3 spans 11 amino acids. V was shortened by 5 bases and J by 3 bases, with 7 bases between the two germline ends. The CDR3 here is CSAETEETQYF. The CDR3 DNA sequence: TGCAGTGCTGAAACTGAAGAGACCCAGTACTTC.

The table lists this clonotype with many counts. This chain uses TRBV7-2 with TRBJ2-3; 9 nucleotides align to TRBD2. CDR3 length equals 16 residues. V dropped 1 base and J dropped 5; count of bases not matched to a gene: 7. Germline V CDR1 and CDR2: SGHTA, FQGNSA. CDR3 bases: TGTGCCAGCAGCTTAGGGGCGGGAGGGCCTGTAGATACGCAGTATTTT. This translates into CASSLGAGGPVDTQYF.

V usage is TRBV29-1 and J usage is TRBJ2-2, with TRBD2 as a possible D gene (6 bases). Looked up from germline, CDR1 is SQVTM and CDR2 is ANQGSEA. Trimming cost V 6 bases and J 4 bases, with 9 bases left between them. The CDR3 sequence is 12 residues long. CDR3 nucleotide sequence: TGCAGCGTATCGCGGGGCACCGGGGAGCTGTTTTTT. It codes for CSVSRGTGELFF.

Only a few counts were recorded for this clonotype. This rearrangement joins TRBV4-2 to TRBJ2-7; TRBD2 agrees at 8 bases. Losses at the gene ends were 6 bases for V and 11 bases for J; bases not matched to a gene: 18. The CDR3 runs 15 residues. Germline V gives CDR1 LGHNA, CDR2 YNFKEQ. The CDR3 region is CASRAEPSGGTNEYF. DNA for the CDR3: TGTGCCAGCAGAGCGGAACCCAGCGGGGGAACCAATGAGTACTTC.

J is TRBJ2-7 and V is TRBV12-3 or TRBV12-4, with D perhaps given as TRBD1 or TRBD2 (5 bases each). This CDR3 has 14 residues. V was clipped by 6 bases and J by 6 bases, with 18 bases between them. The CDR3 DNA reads TGTGCCAGCAGCCGTCCCTCGGGGCCGGGCGAGCAGTACTTC. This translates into CASSRPSGPGEQYF.

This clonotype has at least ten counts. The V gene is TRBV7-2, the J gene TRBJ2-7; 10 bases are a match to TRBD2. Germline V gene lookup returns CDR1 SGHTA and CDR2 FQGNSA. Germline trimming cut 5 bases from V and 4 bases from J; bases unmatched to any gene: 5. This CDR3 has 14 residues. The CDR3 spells CASSLVAGGYEQYF. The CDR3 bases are TGTGCCAGCAGCCTTGTAGCGGGGGGATACGAGCAGTACTTC.

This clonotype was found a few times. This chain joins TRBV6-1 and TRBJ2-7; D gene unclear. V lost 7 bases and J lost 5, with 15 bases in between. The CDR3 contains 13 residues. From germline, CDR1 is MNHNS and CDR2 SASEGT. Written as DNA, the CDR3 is TGTGCCAGCACGGGCCCTGGCCTGAACGAGCAGTACTTC. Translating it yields CASTGPGLNEQYF.

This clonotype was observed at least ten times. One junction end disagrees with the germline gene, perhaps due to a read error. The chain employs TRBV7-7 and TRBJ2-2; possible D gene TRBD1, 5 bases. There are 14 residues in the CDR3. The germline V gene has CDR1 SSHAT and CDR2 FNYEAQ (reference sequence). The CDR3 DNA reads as TGTGCTAGCAGCTGGACACAGAACACCGGGGAGCTGTTTTTT. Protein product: CASSWTQNTGELFF. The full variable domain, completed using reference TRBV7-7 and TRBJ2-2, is GAGVSQSPRYKVTKRGQDVTLRCDPISSHATLYWYQQALGQGPEFLTYFNYEAQPDKSGLPSDRFSAERPEGSISTLTIQRTEQRDSAMYRCASSWTQNTGELFFGEGSRLTVL.

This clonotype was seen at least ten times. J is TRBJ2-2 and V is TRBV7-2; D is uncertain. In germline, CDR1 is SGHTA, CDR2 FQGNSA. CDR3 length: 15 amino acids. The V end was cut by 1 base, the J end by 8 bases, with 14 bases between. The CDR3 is CASSLEWTRTGELFF. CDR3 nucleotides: TGTGCCAGCAGCTTAGAGTGGACCAGGACGGGGGAGCTGTTTTTT.

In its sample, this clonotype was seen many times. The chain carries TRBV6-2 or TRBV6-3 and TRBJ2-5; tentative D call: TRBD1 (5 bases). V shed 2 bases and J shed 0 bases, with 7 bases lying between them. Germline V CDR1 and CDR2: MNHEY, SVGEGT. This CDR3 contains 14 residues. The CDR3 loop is CASSYRQHQETQYF. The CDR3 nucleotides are TGTGCCAGCAGTTACCGACAGCACCAAGAGACCCAGTACTTC.